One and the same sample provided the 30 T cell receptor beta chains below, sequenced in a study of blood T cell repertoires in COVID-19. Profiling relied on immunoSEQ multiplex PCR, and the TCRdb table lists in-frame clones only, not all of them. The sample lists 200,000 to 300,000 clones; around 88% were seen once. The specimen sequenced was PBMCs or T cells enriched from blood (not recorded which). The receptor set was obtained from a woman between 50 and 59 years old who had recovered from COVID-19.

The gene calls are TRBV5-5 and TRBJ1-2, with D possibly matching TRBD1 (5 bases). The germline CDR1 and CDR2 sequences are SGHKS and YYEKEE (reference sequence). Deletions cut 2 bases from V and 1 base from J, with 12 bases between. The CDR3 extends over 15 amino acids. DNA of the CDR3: TGTGCCAGCAGCTTTCAACAGGATCTTAACTATGGCTACACCTTC. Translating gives CASSFQQDLNYGYTF.

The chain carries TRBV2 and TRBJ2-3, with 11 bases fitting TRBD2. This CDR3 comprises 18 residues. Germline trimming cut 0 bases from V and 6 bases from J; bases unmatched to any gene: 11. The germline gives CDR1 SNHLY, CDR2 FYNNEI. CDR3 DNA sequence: TGTGCCAGCAGTGAAGCCCGAACCGAGACTAGCGGGGCCGATACGCAGTATTTT. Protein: CASSEARTETSGADTQYF.

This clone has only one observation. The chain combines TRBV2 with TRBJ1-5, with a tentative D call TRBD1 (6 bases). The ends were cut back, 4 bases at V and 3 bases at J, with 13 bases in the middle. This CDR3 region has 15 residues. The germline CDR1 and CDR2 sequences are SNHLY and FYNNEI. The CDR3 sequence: CASSATGHFNQPQHF. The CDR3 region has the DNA TGTGCCAGCAGTGCGACAGGTCATTTCAATCAGCCCCAGCATTTT.

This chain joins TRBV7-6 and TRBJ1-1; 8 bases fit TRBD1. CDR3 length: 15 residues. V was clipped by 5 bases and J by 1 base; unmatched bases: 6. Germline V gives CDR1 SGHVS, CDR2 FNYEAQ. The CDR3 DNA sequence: TGTGCCAGCAGCAGAGAGGACAGGGCGAACACTGAAGCTTTCTTT. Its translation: CASSREDRANTEAFF. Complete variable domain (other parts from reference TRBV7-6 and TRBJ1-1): GAGVSQSPRYKVTKRGQDVALRCDPISGHVSLYWYRQALGQGPEFLTYFNYEAQQDKSGLPNDRFSAERPEGSISTLTIQRTEQRDSAMYRCASSREDRANTEAFFGQGTRLTVV.

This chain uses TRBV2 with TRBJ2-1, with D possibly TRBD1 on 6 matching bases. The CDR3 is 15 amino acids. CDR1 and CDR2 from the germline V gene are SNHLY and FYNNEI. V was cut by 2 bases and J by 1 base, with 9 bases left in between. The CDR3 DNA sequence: TGTGCCAGCAGTGAATTACAGGGATCCTACAATGAGCAGTTCTTC. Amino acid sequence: CASSELQGSYNEQFF.

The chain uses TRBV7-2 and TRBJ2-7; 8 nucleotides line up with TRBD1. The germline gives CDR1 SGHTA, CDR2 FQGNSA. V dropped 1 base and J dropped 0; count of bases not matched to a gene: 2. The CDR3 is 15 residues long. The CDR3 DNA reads TGTGCCAGCAGCTTAGACAGGGGGAGCTCCTACGAGCAGTACTTC. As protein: CASSLDRGSSYEQYF.

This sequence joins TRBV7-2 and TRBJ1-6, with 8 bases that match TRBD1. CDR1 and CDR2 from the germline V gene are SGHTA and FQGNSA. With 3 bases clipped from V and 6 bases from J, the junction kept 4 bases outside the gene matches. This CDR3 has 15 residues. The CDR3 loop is CASSFSGGGNSPLHF. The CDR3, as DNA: TGTGCCAGCAGCTTTTCAGGGGGCGGTAATTCACCCCTCCACTTT.

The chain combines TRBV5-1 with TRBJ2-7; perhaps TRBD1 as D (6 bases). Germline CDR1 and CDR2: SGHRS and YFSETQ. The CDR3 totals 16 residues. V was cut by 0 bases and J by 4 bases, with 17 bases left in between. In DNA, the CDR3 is TGCGCCAGCAGCTTGGGAGGGACAAGAAACGGATACGAGCAGTACTTC. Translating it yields CASSLGGTRNGYEQYF.

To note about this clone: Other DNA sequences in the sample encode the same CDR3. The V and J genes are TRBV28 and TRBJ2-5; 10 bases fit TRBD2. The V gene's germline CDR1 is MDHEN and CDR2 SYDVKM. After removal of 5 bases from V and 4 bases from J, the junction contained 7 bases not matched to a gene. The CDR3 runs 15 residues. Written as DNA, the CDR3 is TGTGCCAGCAGTCGGACTAGCGGCAGACGAGAGACCCAGTACTTC. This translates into CASSRTSGRRETQYF. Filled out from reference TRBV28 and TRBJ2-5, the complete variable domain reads DVKVTQSSRYLVKRTGEKVFLECVQDMDHENMFWYRQDPGLGLRLIYFSYDVKMKEKGDIPEGYSVSREKKERFSLILESASTNQTSMYLCASSRTSGRRETQYFGPGTRLLVL.

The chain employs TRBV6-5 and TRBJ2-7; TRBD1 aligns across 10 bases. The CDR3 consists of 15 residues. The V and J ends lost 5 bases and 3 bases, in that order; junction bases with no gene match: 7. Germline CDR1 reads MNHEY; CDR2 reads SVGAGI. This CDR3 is CASSKRQGASYEQYF. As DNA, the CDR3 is TGTGCCAGCAGTAAAAGACAGGGGGCTAGCTACGAGCAGTACTTC.

In nucleotides, the CDR3 is TGTGCCAGCAGCCTAACGGGACAGAGAGTTACTAGCAATCAGCCCCAGCATTTT. It yields the protein CASSLTGQRVTSNQPQHF. The chain combines TRBV5-5 with TRBJ1-5, with 7 bases matching TRBD1. The CDR3 sequence is 18 residues long. Germline V gene lookup returns CDR1 SGHKS and CDR2 YYEKEE (reference sequence). With 4 bases clipped from V and 0 bases from J, the junction kept 13 bases outside the gene matches.

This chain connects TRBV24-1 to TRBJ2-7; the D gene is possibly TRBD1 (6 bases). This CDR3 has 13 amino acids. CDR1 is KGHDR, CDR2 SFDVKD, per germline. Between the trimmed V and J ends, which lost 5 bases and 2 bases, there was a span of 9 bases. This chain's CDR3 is CATSVGGTYEQYF. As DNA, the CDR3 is TGTGCCACCAGTGTAGGGGGTACCTACGAGCAGTACTTC.

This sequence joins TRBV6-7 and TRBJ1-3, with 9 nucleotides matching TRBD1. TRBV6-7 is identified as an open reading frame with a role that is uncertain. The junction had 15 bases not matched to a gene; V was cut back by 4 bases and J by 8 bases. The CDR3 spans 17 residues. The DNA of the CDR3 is TGTGCCAGCAGTTCCTTAAGACAGGGGGTCGGAGAACACACCATATATTTT. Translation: CASSSLRQGVGEHTIYF.

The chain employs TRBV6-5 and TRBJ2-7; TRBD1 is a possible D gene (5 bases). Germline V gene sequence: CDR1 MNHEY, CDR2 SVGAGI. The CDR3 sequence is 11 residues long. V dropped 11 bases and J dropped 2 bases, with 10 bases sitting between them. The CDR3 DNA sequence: TGTGCCCTGGGGCGGCCCTACGAGCAGTACTTC. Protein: CALGRPYEQYF.

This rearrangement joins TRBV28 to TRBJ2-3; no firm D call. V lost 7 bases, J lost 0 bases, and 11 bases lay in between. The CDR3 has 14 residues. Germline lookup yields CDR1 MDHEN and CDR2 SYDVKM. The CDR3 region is CASNPPGSTDTQYF. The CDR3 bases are TGTGCCAGCAACCCTCCCGGGAGCACAGATACGCAGTATTTT.

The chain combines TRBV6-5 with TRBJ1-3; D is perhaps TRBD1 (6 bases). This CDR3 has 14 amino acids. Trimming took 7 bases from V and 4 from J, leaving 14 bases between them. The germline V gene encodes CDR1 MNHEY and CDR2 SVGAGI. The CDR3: CASTRDTGGNTIYF. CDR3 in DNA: TGTGCCAGCACCCGGGACACAGGAGGAAACACCATATATTTT.

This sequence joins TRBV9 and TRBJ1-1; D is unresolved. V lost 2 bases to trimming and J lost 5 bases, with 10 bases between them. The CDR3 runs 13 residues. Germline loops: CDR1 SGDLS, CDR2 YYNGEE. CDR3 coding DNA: TGTGCCAGCAGCGTTGGTCCCGGGACTGAAGCTTTCTTT. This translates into CASSVGPGTEAFF.

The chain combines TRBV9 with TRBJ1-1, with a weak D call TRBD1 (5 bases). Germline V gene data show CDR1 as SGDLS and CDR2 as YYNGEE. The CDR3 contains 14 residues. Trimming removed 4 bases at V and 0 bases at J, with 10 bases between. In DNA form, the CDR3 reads TGTGCCAGCAGCCCCCCGGGGGTGAACACTGAAGCTTTCTTT. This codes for CASSPPGVNTEAFF.

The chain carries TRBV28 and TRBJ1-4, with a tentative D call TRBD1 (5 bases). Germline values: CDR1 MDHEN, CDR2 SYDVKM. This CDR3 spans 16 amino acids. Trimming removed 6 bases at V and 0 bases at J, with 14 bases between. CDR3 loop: CASSRYGGATNEKLFF. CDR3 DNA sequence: TGTGCCAGCAGCCGTTACGGGGGAGCAACTAATGAAAAACTGTTTTTT.

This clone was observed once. The CDR3 here is CSASAFTDTQYF. Here the CDR3 DNA reads TGCAGTGCTAGTGCTTTCACAGATACGCAGTATTTT. The rearrangement links TRBV20-1 to TRBJ2-3, with D unclear. Trimming pared 3 bases from V and 2 bases from J, leaving 6 bases between. Germline loops: CDR1 DFQATT, CDR2 SNEGSKA (reference sequence). This CDR3 is built from 12 residues.

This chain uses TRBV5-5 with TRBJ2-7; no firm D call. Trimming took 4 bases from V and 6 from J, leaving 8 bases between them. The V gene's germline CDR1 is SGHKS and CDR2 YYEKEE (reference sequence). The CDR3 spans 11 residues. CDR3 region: CASSPGVEQYF. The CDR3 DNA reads TGTGCCAGCAGCCCAGGTGTCGAGCAGTACTTC.

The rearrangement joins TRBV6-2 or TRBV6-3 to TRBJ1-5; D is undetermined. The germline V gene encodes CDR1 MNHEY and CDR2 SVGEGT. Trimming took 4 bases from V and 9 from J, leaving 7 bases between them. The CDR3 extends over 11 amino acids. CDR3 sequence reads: CASSWPGPQHF. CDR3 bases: TGTGCCAGCAGTTGGCCGGGGCCCCAGCATTTT.

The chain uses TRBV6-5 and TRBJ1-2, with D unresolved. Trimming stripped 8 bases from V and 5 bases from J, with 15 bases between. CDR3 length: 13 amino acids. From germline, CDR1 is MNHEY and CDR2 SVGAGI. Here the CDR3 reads CASRYGAYYGYTF. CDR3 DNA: TGTGCCAGCCGATATGGAGCCTATTATGGCTACACCTTC.

The CDR3 sequence: CASTPSSSINQPQHF. CDR3 DNA sequence: TGTGCCAGCACCCCCTCTAGCAGTATCAATCAGCCCCAGCATTTT. This chain uses TRBV6-2 or TRBV6-3 with TRBJ1-5; unclear D gene. CDR3 size: 15 residues. V was shortened by 7 bases and J by 3 bases, with 16 bases between the two germline ends. Per germline, CDR1 MNHEY and CDR2 SVGEGT.

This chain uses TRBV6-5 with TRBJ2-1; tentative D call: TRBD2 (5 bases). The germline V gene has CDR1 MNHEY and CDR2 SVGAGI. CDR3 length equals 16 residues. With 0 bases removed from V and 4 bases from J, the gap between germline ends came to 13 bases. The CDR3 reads CASSYSLPGTYNEQFF. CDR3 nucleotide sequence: TGTGCCAGCAGTTACTCACTTCCGGGAACTTACAATGAGCAGTTCTTC.

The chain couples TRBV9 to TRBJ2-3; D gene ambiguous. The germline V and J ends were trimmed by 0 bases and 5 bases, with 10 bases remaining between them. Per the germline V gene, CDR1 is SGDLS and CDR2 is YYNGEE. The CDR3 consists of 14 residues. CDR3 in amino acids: CASSVGSSQDTQYF. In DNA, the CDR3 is TGTGCCAGCAGCGTAGGTAGTAGTCAAGATACGCAGTATTTT.

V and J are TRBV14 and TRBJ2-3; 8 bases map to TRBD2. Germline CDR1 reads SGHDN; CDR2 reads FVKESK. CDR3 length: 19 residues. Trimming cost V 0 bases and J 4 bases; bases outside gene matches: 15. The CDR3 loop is CASSQEHRGGYLSADTQYF. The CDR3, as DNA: TGTGCCAGCAGCCAAGAACACCGGGGGGGCTATCTATCCGCAGATACGCAGTATTTT.

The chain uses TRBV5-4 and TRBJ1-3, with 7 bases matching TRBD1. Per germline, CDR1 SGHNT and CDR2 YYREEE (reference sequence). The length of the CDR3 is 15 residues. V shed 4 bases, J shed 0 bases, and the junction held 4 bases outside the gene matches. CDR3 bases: TGTGCCAGCAGCAGGGGACAGAACTCTGGAAACACCATATATTTT. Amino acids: CASSRGQNSGNTIYF.

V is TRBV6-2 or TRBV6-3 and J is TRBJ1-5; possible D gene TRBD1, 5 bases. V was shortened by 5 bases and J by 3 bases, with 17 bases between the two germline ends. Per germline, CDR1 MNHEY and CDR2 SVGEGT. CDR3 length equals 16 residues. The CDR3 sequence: CASSRVGGTYNQPQHF. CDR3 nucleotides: TGTGCCAGCAGTCGCGTTGGGGGGACCTACAATCAGCCCCAGCATTTT.

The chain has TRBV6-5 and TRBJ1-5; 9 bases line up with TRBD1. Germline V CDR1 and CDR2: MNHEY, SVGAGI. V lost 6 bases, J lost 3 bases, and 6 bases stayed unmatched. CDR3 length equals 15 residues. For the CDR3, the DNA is TGTGCCAGCAGCCCGGACAGGGGCTCCAATCAGCCCCAGCATTTT. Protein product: CASSPDRGSNQPQHF.